This TCR beta chain was sequenced in a study of cytotoxic CD8 clonotypes in ibrutinib-treated CLL. The method was immunoSEQ multiplex PCR; TCRdb's version includes in-frame clones alone and lacks a portion of them. The sample lists about 56,000 clones; around 55% were seen once. Study-wide results and caveats: Baseline clonality, higher than in age-matched healthy donors, tracked circulating CD8+ T-cell counts. Public clonotypes were uncommon and contracted or stayed stable on treatment.

CDR3 length equals 14 residues. Trimming took 3 bases from V and 4 from J; bases not matched to a gene: 2. Germline V lookup: CDR1 LNHDA, CDR2 SQIVND (reference sequence). On this clone itself: The antigen is undetermined.

The chain links TRBV19 to TRBJ2-5; 10 positions agree with TRBD1. Specimen: PBMCs, collected after 24 months of ibrutinib treatment. The TCR was taken from a human donor with chronic lymphocytic leukemia. The CDR3 protein is CASSIGTGVETQYF. The CDR3 DNA reads as TGTGCCAGTAGTATCGGGACAGGGGTAGAGACCCAGTACTTC.